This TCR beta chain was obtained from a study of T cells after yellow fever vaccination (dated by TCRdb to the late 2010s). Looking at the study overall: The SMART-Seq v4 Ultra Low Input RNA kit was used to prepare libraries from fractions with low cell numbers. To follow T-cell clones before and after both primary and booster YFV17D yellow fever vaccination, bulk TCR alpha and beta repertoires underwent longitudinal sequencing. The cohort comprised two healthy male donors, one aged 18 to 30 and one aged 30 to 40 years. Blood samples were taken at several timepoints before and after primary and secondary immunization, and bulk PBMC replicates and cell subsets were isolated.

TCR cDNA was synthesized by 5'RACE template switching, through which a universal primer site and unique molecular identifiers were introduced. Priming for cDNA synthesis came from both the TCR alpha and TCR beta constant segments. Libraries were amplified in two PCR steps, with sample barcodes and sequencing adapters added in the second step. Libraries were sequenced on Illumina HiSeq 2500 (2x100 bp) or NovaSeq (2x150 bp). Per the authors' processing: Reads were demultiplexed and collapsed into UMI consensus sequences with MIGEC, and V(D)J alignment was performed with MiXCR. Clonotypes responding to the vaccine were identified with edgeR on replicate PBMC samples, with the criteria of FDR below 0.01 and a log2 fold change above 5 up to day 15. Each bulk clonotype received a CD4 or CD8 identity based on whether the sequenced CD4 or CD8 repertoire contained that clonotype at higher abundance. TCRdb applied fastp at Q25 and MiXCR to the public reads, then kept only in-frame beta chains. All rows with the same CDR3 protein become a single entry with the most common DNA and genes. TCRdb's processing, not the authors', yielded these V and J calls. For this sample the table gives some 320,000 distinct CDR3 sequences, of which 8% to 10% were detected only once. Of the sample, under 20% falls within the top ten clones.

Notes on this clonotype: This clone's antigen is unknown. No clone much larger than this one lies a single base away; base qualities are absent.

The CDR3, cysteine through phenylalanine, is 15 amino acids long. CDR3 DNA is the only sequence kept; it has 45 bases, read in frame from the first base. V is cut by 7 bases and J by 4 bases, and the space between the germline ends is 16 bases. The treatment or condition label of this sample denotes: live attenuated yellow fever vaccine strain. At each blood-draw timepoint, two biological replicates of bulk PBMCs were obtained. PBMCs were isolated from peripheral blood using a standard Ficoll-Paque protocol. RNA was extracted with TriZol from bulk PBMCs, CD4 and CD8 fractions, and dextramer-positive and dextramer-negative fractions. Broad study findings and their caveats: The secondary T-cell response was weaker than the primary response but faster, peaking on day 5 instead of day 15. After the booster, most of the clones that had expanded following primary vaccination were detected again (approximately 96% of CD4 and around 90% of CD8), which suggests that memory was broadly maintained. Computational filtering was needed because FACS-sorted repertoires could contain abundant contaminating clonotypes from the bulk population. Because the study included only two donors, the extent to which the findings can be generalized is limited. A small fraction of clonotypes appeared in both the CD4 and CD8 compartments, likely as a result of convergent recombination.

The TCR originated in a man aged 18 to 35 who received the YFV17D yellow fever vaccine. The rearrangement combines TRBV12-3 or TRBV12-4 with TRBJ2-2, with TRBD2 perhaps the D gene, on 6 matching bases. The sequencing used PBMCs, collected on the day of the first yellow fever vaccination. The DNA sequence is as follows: TGTGCCAGCACCCTAAGCGGGCCGGCCACCGGGGAGCTGTTTTTT. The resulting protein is CASTLSGPATGELFF.